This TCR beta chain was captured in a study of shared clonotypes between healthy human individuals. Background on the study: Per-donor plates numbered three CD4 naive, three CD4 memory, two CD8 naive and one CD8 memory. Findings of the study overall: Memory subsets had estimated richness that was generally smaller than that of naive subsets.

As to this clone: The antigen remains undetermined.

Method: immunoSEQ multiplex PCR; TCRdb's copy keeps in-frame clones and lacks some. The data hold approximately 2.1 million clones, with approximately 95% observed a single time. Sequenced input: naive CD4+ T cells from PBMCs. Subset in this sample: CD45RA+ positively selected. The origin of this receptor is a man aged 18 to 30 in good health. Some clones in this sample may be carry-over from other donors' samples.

The CDR3 region is CASSLGQDYSNQPQHF. As DNA, the CDR3 is TGTGCCAGCAGCTTAGGGCAGGACTATAGCAATCAGCCCCAGCATTTT. The V call is TRBV7-8, the J call TRBJ1-5; D is uncertain. Germline CDR1 is SGHVS and CDR2 is FQNEAQ. The V and J ends lost 1 base and 0 bases respectively, with 10 bases between them. The CDR3 contains 16 residues.